The rows below give T cell receptor beta chains drawn from one sample of a study of blood T cell repertoires in COVID-19. Only in-frame clones appear in the TCRdb table, and some are missing; sequencing was by immunoSEQ multiplex PCR. The table includes approximately 250,000 clones, 85% to 90% detected once. The sequenced sample consisted of PBMCs or T cells enriched from blood (not recorded which). These receptors were collected from a woman aged 25 to 39 with acute COVID-19. The CDR3 runs from the conserved cysteine through the conserved F or W. A D gene is named only where the DNA matches it firmly. Not every row has a clone size; where given, it reads once, few, many or a size class.

J gene,D gene,clone size,V gene,CDR3 DNA,CDR3 protein
TRBJ2-2,-,once,TRBV9,TGTGCCAGCAACAGGCTGACCGGGGAGCTGTTTTTT,CASNRLTGELFF
TRBJ2-1,TRBD1,-,TRBV29-1,TGCAGCGTGGGGACGGCAGGGGGAAACAATGAGCAGTTCTTC,CSVGTAGGNNEQFF
TRBJ2-1,TRBD2,-,TRBV5-4,TGTGCCAGCAGCGCTGGCGGGAGGTCTCACAATGAGCAGTTCTTC,CASSAGGRSHNEQFF
TRBJ2-1,TRBD2,few,TRBV27,TGTGCCAGCAGTCGTATAGCGGGAGGGTTTGACTCCTACAATGAGCAGTTCTTC,CASSRIAGGFDSYNEQFF
TRBJ2-3,-,once,TRBV28,TGTGCCAGCAAACAGCCTAGCACAGATACGCAGTATTTT,CASKQPSTDTQYF
TRBJ2-7,TRBD1,-,TRBV5-1,TGCGCCAGCAGCTTGGAACAGGGGGCCGCCTACGAGCAGTACTTC,CASSLEQGAAYEQYF
TRBJ1-2,-,-,TRBV30,TGTGCCTGGAGTGTCGGGACTTATGGCTACACCTTC,CAWSVGTYGYTF
TRBJ2-1,-,-,TRBV19,TGTGCCAGTACCGGCCAGCGGGTCGTCAATGAGCAGTTCTTC,CASTGQRVVNEQFF
TRBJ1-2,TRBD1,-,TRBV28,TGTGCCAGCAGTTACGACAGGGGGTGGGAGGGCTACACCTTC,CASSYDRGWEGYTF
TRBJ1-1,-,-,TRBV18,TGTGCCAGCTCACCACCTGGCTTGGGGGCCACTGAAGCTTTCTTT,CASSPPGLGATEAFF
TRBJ1-1,-,-,TRBV18,TGTGCCAGCTCATCGGACGGGGAGGGAGCTTTCTTT,CASSSDGEGAFF
TRBJ2-7,TRBD2,-,TRBV11-3,TGTGCCAGCAGCCAGACGCCTGCGGGAGACGAGCAGTACTTC,CASSQTPAGDEQYF
TRBJ2-2,-,-,TRBV3-1/TRBV3-2,TGTGCCAGCAGCCTTCGGGGAAGTGGGGACGGGGAGCTGTTTTTT,CASSLRGSGDGELFF
TRBJ2-7,TRBD2,-,TRBV28,TGTGCCAGCATCGGTTCGGCTAGCGGGAACTACGAGCAGTACTTC,CASIGSASGNYEQYF
TRBJ2-5,TRBD2,-,TRBV30,TGTGCCGCGGGACTAGCGGGAGGGCCGGGAGAGACCCAGTACTTC,CAAGLAGGPGETQYF
TRBJ2-7,TRBD1,-,TRBV5-5,TGTGCCAGCAGCTTTGACAGGGACCCCTACGAGCAGTACTTC,CASSFDRDPYEQYF
TRBJ2-7,-,few,TRBV7-9,TGTGCCAGCAGCTTAGTATCGGGTTCGGACGAGCAGTACTTC,CASSLVSGSDEQYF
TRBJ2-1,-,-,TRBV3-1/TRBV3-2,TGTGCCAGCAGCCAAGTGAGTTATGAGCAGTTCTTC,CASSQVSYEQFF
TRBJ2-1,TRBD2,-,TRBV27,TGTGCCAGCAGTTTAGCGGGAGTCCCCTACAATGAGCAGTTCTTC,CASSLAGVPYNEQFF
TRBJ1-1,-,-,TRBV5-5,TGTGCCAGCAGCTTCTGGGGGGATGAAGCTTTCTTT,CASSFWGDEAFF
TRBJ2-7,TRBD2,-,TRBV19,TGTGCCAGTAGTACCCAGGGAGGGACCTACGAGCAGTACTTC,CASSTQGGTYEQYF
TRBJ2-7,TRBD1,-,TRBV5-4,TGTGCCAGCAGCCATACGACAGGGTCTAGTTACGAGCAGTACTTC,CASSHTTGSSYEQYF
TRBJ1-1,-,once,TRBV27,TGTGCCAGCAGTTTAACGGGGGACACTGAAGCTTTCTTT,CASSLTGDTEAFF
TRBJ2-1,TRBD2,-,TRBV9,TGTGCCAGCAGCGTAGGGGGCGCGGGAGTCAGCGAGCAGTTCTTC,CASSVGGAGVSEQFF
TRBJ2-1,-,-,TRBV4-3,TGCGCCAGCAGCCAAGACATCAGCGGAAACAATGAGCAGTTCTTC,CASSQDISGNNEQFF
TRBJ1-3,-,once,TRBV5-8,TGTGCCAGCAGCTTGGTTCAGAACACCATATATTTT,CASSLVQNTIYF
TRBJ2-7,-,-,TRBV11-2,TGTGCCAGCAGTCCAGGGTTGGGTCCCTCTACGGAGCAGTACTTC,CASSPGLGPSTEQYF
TRBJ1-5,TRBD1,-,TRBV28,TGTGCCAGCAGCGGGACAGGGAGCAATCAGCCCCAGCATTTT,CASSGTGSNQPQHF
TRBJ1-6,TRBD1,-,TRBV19,TGTGCCAGCCGGGGACAGGGAAACTCCTATAATTCACCCCTCCACTTT,CASRGQGNSYNSPLHF
TRBJ2-1,-,once,TRBV27,TGTGCCAGCAGTTCGGGTGAGCAGTTCTTC,CASSSGEQFF
TRBJ2-7,TRBD2,-,TRBV4-1,TGCGCCAGCAGCCGTAGCGGGAAACCCTACGAGCAGTACTTC,CASSRSGKPYEQYF
TRBJ2-7,-,-,TRBV19,TGTGCCAGTAGTTGGGCAGGGCGCTACGAGCAGTACTTC,CASSWAGRYEQYF
TRBJ2-1,TRBD2,-,TRBV5-5,TGTGCCAGCATCAATAGCGGGAGGGCCCACTACAATGAGCAGTTCTTC,CASINSGRAHYNEQFF
TRBJ1-5,-,-,TRBV15,TGTGCCACCAGCCCTCGAGGAGTCAGTTATAGCAATCAGCCCCAGCATTTT,CATSPRGVSYSNQPQHF
TRBJ2-2,TRBD2,-,TRBV7-3,TGTGCCAGCAGCTTAACGTGGGGATCGACAGGGAGGGTAGCGGGAGATAAGGGGACCGGGGAGCTGTTTTTT,CASSLTWGSTGRVAGDKGTGELFF
TRBJ2-3,-,-,TRBV6-5,TGTGCCAGCTCCTCGTGGGGAGGAGGGTCAGATACGCAGTATTTT,CASSSWGGGSDTQYF
TRBJ2-1,-,-,TRBV7-3,TGTGCCAGCAGCCCGACTAGCTCCTACAATGAGCAGTTCTTC,CASSPTSSYNEQFF
TRBJ1-6,TRBD1,-,TRBV10-3,TGTGCCATCAGTGAGTCCGGGACAGACGATTCACCCCTCCACTTT,CAISESGTDDSPLHF
TRBJ2-7,TRBD2,-,TRBV27,TGTGCCAGCAGTTTATCGATAAGCGTGGGAGGGTTCCCCTACGAGCAGTACTTC,CASSLSISVGGFPYEQYF
TRBJ1-1,TRBD1,-,TRBV28,TGTGCCAGCAGTTTTTCGACAGGGGTTGAAGCTTTCTTT,CASSFSTGVEAFF
TRBJ1-3,TRBD1,-,TRBV3-1/TRBV3-2,TGTGCCAGCAGCCAAGTACAGGGGAGCTCTGGAAACACCATATATTTT,CASSQVQGSSGNTIYF